The 29 T cell receptor beta chains in this list originate from one sample, sequenced in a study of blood T cell repertoires in COVID-19 (dated by TCRdb to the early 2020s). The library was built by means of the immunoSEQ multiplex PCR assay. Sourced from immuneACCESS, this table was stored by TCRdb with only in-frame sequences that have V and J called. A share of the clones is absent; for the studies checked, an unresolved V gene accounts for under half, and the remainder has no known explanation. A total of under 95,000 clones appear in this sample, around 79% of them only once. Approximately 12% of the sample rests with the top ten. Input material: peripheral blood. These receptors were collected from a man aged 45-65 years with acute or convalescent COVID-19.

The chain carries TRBV19 and TRBJ1-2, with TRBD1 matching 11 bases. Trimming removed 6 bases from V and 4 bases from J; junction bases left unmatched: 10. CDR1 and CDR2 (germline): LNHDA, SQIVND (reference sequence). The CDR3 is made up of 16 amino acids. The CDR3 DNA is TGTGCCAGTAGCCTTACCGGGACAGGGGGACGCTATGGCTACACCTTC. Protein product: CASSLTGTGGRYGYTF.

The chain combines TRBV2 with TRBJ1-5; D not certain. Germline V gene data show CDR1 as SNHLY and CDR2 as FYNNEI. V dropped 5 bases and J dropped 3 bases, with 11 bases sitting between them. The CDR3 sequence is 14 residues long. CDR3 in amino acids: CASSRGRYNQPQHF. CDR3 coding DNA: TGTGCCAGCAGTAGAGGCCGGTACAATCAGCCCCAGCATTTT.

This clone was counted once. The chain joins TRBV9 to TRBJ1-1; maybe TRBD1 (6 bases). The CDR3 runs 14 residues. Germline V lookup: CDR1 SGDLS, CDR2 YYNGEE. V was shortened by 4 bases and J by 0 bases, with 10 bases between the two germline ends. CDR3 loop: CASSMRQVNTEAFF. As DNA, the CDR3 is TGTGCCAGCAGCATGCGACAGGTGAACACTGAAGCTTTCTTT.

The CDR3 sequence is CASKPGSDEQFF. Here the CDR3 DNA reads TGTGCCAGCAAGCCAGGTAGCGATGAGCAGTTCTTC. The gene calls are TRBV12-3 or TRBV12-4 and TRBJ2-1; perhaps TRBD2 as D (5 bases). The CDR3 has 12 amino acids. V shed 7 bases and J shed 8 bases, with 12 bases lying between them.

There are a few counts of this clone. The rearrangement uses TRBV7-3 and TRBJ2-1, with unresolved D. Germline-derived CDR1 and CDR2 are SGHTA and FQGTGA. V was trimmed by 4 bases and J by 7 bases, leaving 11 bases between them. This CDR3 spans 13 amino acids. CDR3 in amino acids: CASSYGGANEQFF. The CDR3 DNA is TGTGCCAGCAGCTACGGTGGAGCAAATGAGCAGTTCTTC.

The J gene is TRBJ2-5, the V gene TRBV18, with D possibly TRBD1 on 6 matching bases. CDR3 length: 14 amino acids. Germline assignment: CDR1 KGHSH and CDR2 LQKENI. The V end lost 1 base, the J end lost 2 bases, and 8 bases lay between the germline ends. CDR3 DNA sequence: TGTGCCAGCTCACCACAGCAGGGGCAAGAGACCCAGTACTTC. Its translation is CASSPQQGQETQYF.

Comment on this clone: Other nucleotide sequences from this sample produce the same CDR3. The chain joins TRBV7-9 to TRBJ2-5, with D maybe TRBD1 (7 bases). This CDR3 is built from 14 residues. Between the trimmed V and J ends, which lost 5 bases and 2 bases, there was a span of 12 bases. Per germline, CDR1 SEHNR and CDR2 FQNEAQ (reference sequence). CDR3 DNA sequence: TGTGCCAGCAGCCCGACAGGGAGGCAAGAGACCCAGTACTTC. Protein: CASSPTGRQETQYF.

V gene TRBV5-4 combines with J gene TRBJ1-4; possibly TRBD1 for D (5 bases). The germline CDR1 and CDR2 sequences are SGHNT and YYREEE (reference sequence). This CDR3 spans 14 amino acids. Trimming removed 0 bases from V and 6 bases from J, with 9 bases in between. Here the CDR3 DNA reads TGTGCCAGCAGCTTGGCGGGGGTTGATGAAAAACTGTTTTTT. Protein: CASSLAGVDEKLFF.

This chain links TRBV18 with TRBJ1-1; no firm D call. The V end was cut by 3 bases, the J end by 0 bases, with 11 bases between. The CDR3 covers 15 residues. From germline, CDR1 is KGHSH and CDR2 LQKENI. CDR3 residues: CASSPSGGMNTEAFF. The CDR3 DNA is TGTGCCAGCTCACCCTCGGGAGGGATGAACACTGAAGCTTTCTTT.

This clone showed up just once. This sequence joins TRBV19 and TRBJ1-5; unclear D gene. CDR3 size: 16 residues. Trimming shortened V by 1 base and J by 2 bases, and 12 bases separated the two germline ends. Germline CDR1 is LNHDA and CDR2 is SQIVND (reference sequence). The chain's CDR3 is CASSIGGSRGNQPQHF. The CDR3 region has the DNA TGTGCCAGTAGTATAGGTGGCAGCCGGGGCAATCAGCCCCAGCATTTT. Variable domain in full (rest from reference TRBV19 and TRBJ1-5): DGGITQSPKYLFRKEGQNVTLSCEQNLNHDAMYWYRQDPGQGLRLIYYSQIVNDFQKGDIAEGYSVSREKKESFPLTVTSAQKNPTAFYLCASSIGGSRGNQPQHFGDGTRLSIL.

The table lists this clone with a few counts. The J gene is TRBJ1-4, the V gene TRBV4-1; the D gene is possibly TRBD1 (6 bases). The CDR3 length is 18 residues. Germline-derived CDR1 and CDR2 are MGHRA and YSYEKL. V shed 2 bases and J shed 0 bases, with 16 bases lying between them. The CDR3 nucleotides are TGCGCCAGCAGCCAAAATCCGGGGGGGGGCGCAACTAATGAAAAACTGTTTTTT. This encodes CASSQNPGGGATNEKLFF.

The rearrangement uses TRBV18 and TRBJ1-2; D unresolved. The CDR3 length is 12 residues. Trimming removed 10 bases at V and 1 base at J, with 10 bases between. Germline assignment: CDR1 KGHSH and CDR2 LQKENI. CDR3 nucleotides: TGTGCCACCCTGGGGAGTAACTATGGCTACACCTTC. Its protein is CATLGSNYGYTF. The complete variable domain, with remaining parts taken from reference TRBV18 and TRBJ1-2, reads NAGVMQNPRHLVRRRGQEARLRCSPMKGHSHVYWYRQLPEEGLKFMVYLQKENIIDESGMPKERFSAEFPKEGPSILRIQQVVRGDSAAYFCATLGSNYGYTFGSGTRLTVV.

The chain joins TRBV3-1 (or the pseudogene TRBV3-2) to TRBJ2-7; weak D call: TRBD1 (6 bases). Trimming cost V 1 base and J 7 bases, with 14 bases left between them. The CDR3 spans 14 residues. From germline, CDR1 is LGHDT and CDR2 YNNKEL (reference sequence). The CDR3 coding sequence is TGTGCCAGCAGCCAAGTCACAGGGTCGGTAGAGCAGTACTTC. It is translated as CASSQVTGSVEQYF.

This clone showed up just a few times. V and J are TRBV7-9 and TRBJ1-5, with D perhaps TRBD1 (5 bases). The V gene's germline CDR1 is SEHNR and CDR2 FQNEAQ (reference sequence). The CDR3 loop spans 13 amino acids. The ends were cut back, 6 bases at V and 7 bases at J, with 13 bases in the middle. The CDR3 DNA is TGTGCCAGCAGGGGCGGCGGGGGGCAGCCCCAGCATTTT. As protein: CASRGGGGQPQHF.

This chain connects TRBV5-4 to TRBJ2-5; D call uncertain. CDR1 is SGHNT, CDR2 YYREEE, per germline (reference sequence). The CDR3 is 14 amino acids. Trimming cost V 0 bases and J 3 bases, with 9 bases left between them. The CDR3 DNA reads as TGTGCCAGCAGCTTGGTTCCAGGAAAAGAGACCCAGTACTTC. This sequence encodes CASSLVPGKETQYF.

This chain connects TRBV19 to TRBJ1-1; the D is unclear. The V gene lost 5 bases and the J gene lost 0 bases, with 19 bases spanning the gap. CDR1 is LNHDA and CDR2 is SQIVND in the germline V gene (reference sequence). The length of the CDR3 is 17 residues. In nucleotides, the CDR3 is TGTGCCAGTAGTGGAGGAACAGCCGTTTTCATGAACACTGAAGCTTTCTTT. Residues: CASSGGTAVFMNTEAFF.

The chain recombines TRBV27 with TRBJ2-7; 9 bases are a match to TRBD1. There are 13 residues in the CDR3. V gave up 5 bases and J gave up 7 bases; unmatched junction bases: 6. The germline V gene encodes CDR1 MNHEY and CDR2 SMNVEV (reference sequence). The CDR3 loop reads CASSPGTGWEQYF. The CDR3 DNA reads TGTGCCAGCAGTCCCGGGACAGGGTGGGAGCAGTACTTC.

The rearrangement uses TRBV9 and TRBJ2-2; D is possibly TRBD2 (5 bases). There are 14 residues in the CDR3. Looked up from germline, CDR1 is SGDLS and CDR2 is YYNGEE. V was shortened by 0 bases and J by 6 bases, with 9 bases between the two germline ends. In DNA, the CDR3 is TGTGCCAGCAGCGTAGGCGCGGGCTCCGGGGAGCTGTTTTTT. Translating it yields CASSVGAGSGELFF.

The rearrangement uses TRBV9 and TRBJ2-1; 13 bases fit TRBD2. Germline-derived CDR1 and CDR2 are SGDLS and YYNGEE. Germline trimming cut 9 bases from V and 4 bases from J; bases unmatched to any gene: 4. The CDR3 has 14 amino acids. CDR3 in amino acids: CATGTSGDYNEQFF. The CDR3 DNA is TGTGCCACCGGGACTAGCGGGGATTACAATGAGCAGTTCTTC.

The chain combines TRBV28 with TRBJ1-5; 7 bases are a match to TRBD1. From germline, CDR1 is MDHEN and CDR2 SYDVKM. With V trimmed by 6 bases and J by 2 bases, 10 bases remained unmatched. CDR3 length: 16 residues. The CDR3 reads CASRRQGGEGNQPQHF. For the CDR3, the DNA is TGTGCCAGCAGAAGACAGGGCGGGGAGGGCAATCAGCCCCAGCATTTT.

This chain uses TRBV2 with TRBJ1-5; TRBD1 matches 7 bases. Germline V gives CDR1 SNHLY, CDR2 FYNNEI. V dropped 8 bases and J dropped 0; count of bases not matched to a gene: 7. CDR3 length equals 15 residues. For the CDR3, the DNA is TGTGCCAGCTCCCGGGACAGCTATAGCAATCAGCCCCAGCATTTT. Residues: CASSRDSYSNQPQHF.

This chain links TRBV19 with TRBJ1-1, with TRBD1 matching over 8 bases. The CDR3 covers 15 residues. Unmatched junction bases numbered 9, after V lost 6 bases and J lost 3 bases. From germline, CDR1 is LNHDA and CDR2 SQIVND (reference sequence). CDR3 coding DNA: TGTGCCAGTAGAACGACAGGGGTGGCCTACACTGAAGCTTTCTTT. It encodes CASRTTGVAYTEAFF.

The chain carries TRBV6-2 or TRBV6-3 and TRBJ2-5; 9 nucleotides match TRBD2. The CDR3 loop spans 16 amino acids. Germline V CDR1 and CDR2: MNHEY, SVGEGT. The ends lost 2 bases at V and 0 bases at J; junction bases unmatched: 4. The CDR3 sequence is CASSYLPSGDQETQYF. CDR3 nucleotide sequence: TGTGCCAGCAGTTACCTCCCTAGCGGGGACCAAGAGACCCAGTACTTC.

The gene calls are TRBV5-4 and TRBJ2-7, with TRBD1 matching 9 bases. Germline V gene data show CDR1 as SGHNT and CDR2 as YYREEE (reference sequence). With V trimmed by 4 bases and J by 3 bases, 5 bases remained unmatched. The CDR3 loop spans 14 amino acids. CDR3 loop: CASSPRDRVYEQYF. CDR3 bases: TGTGCCAGCAGCCCCCGGGACAGGGTCTACGAGCAGTACTTC.

The rearrangement uses TRBV19 and TRBJ2-1, with 8 positions matching TRBD2. V trimming: 3 bases; J trimming: 3 bases; junction bases outside the gene matches: 4. CDR1 and CDR2 (germline): LNHDA, SQIVND (reference sequence). The CDR3 is 15 amino acids. The CDR3 region has the DNA TGTGCCAGTAGTATCGGGGGGGGCTTCTACAATGAGCAGTTCTTC. It codes for CASSIGGGFYNEQFF. The variable domain in full, with the rest retrieved from reference TRBV19 and TRBJ2-1, is DGGITQSPKYLFRKEGQNVTLSCEQNLNHDAMYWYRQDPGQGLRLIYYSQIVNDFQKGDIAEGYSVSREKKESFPLTVTSAQKNPTAFYLCASSIGGGFYNEQFFGPGTRLTVL.

The chain has TRBV29-1 and TRBJ2-7; TRBD2 matches at 11 bases. The CDR3 is 12 residues long. The germline V gene has CDR1 SQVTM and CDR2 ANQGSEA. The V and J ends lost 7 bases and 6 bases, in that order; junction bases with no gene match: 5. CDR3 sequence (DNA): TGCAGCGGAGGGACTAGCGGCGGCGAGCAGTACTTC. Amino acid sequence: CSGGTSGGEQYF.

The chain joins TRBV7-2 to TRBJ1-4; D is possibly TRBD1 (5 bases). The CDR3 consists of 14 residues. The germline V gene has CDR1 SGHTA and CDR2 FQGNSA. Between the trimmed V and J ends, which lost 4 bases and 6 bases, there was a span of 12 bases. CDR3 region: CASSSLGGDEKLFF. CDR3 sequence (DNA): TGTGCCAGCAGCTCCCTGGGGGGGGATGAAAAACTGTTTTTT.

The V gene is TRBV7-2, the J gene TRBJ1-6, with D tentatively TRBD1 (5 bases). This CDR3 has 17 residues. The V end was cut by 2 bases, the J end by 0 bases, with 11 bases between. CDR1 is SGHTA, CDR2 FQGNSA, per germline. The CDR3 loop reads CASSLMRGLSYNSPLHF. CDR3 coding DNA: TGTGCCAGCAGCTTAATGCGGGGCCTCTCCTATAATTCACCCCTCCACTTT.

The chain combines TRBV3-1 (or the pseudogene TRBV3-2) with TRBJ2-3; 9 nucleotides match TRBD2. This CDR3 is built from 16 residues. The V gene end was trimmed by 0 bases and the J gene end by 4 bases; junction bases not matched to a gene: 5. The germline CDR1 and CDR2 sequences are LGHDT and YNNKEL (reference sequence). CDR3 residues: CASSQDRLAEADTQYF. CDR3 DNA sequence: TGTGCCAGCAGCCAAGACCGACTAGCGGAAGCAGATACGCAGTATTTT.